This T cell receptor beta chain was captured by sequencing in a study of spatial heterogeneity in lung cancer. The wider study: Samples came from about 72 TRACERx patients with untreated early-stage lung cancer.

Only a few counts were recorded for this clonotype. Time point meaning: blood at routine non-recurrence follow-up after resection. Researchers sequenced whole RNA taken from tumor, nontumor lung or frozen PBMC without sorting. The CDR3 consists of 17 residues. Germline V gene data show CDR1 as SGDLS and CDR2 as YYNGEE. Deletions cut 0 bases from V and 5 bases from J, with 18 bases between. Every TCR cDNA molecule bore a unique molecular identifier. MiXCR, run by TCRdb on the 5' RACE reads, gives a single entry per CDR3 protein. The data contain about 70,000 distinct CDR3 sequences, roughly 9% of them singletons.

V and J are TRBV9 and TRBJ2-1; D is unclear. The specimen was PBMCs, collected at follow-up. The TCR comes from a female donor with early-stage non-small cell lung cancer. The CDR3 DNA reads as TGTGCCAGCAGCGTAGCTACAATGAGACAAACTAACAATGAGCAGTTCTTC. The encoded protein is CASSVATMRQTNNEQFF.